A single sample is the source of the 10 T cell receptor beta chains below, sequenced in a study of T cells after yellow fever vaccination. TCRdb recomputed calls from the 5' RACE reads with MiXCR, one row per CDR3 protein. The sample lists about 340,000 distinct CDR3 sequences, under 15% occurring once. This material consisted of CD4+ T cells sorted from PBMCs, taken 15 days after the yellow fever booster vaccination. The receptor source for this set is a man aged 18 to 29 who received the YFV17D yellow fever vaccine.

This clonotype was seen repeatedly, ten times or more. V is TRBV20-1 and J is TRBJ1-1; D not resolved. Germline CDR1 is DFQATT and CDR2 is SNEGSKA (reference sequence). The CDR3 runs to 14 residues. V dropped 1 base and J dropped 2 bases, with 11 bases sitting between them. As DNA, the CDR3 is TGCAGTGCTAGAGCCGGCGCGGGCAACACTGAAGCTTTCTTT. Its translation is CSARAGAGNTEAFF.

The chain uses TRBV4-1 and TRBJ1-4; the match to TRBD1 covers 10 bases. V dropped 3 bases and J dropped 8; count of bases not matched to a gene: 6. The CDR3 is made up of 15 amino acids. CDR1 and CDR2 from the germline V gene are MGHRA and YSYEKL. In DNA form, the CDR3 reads TGCGCCAGCAGCCAGGCCGGGACAGGGGACGAAAAACTGTTTTTT. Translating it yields CASSQAGTGDEKLFF.

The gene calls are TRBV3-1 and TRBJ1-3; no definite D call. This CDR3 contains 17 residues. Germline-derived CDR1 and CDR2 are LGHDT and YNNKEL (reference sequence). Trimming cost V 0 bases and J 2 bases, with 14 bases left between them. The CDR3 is CASSQEGPGVPGNTIYF. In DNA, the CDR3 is TGTGCCAGCAGCCAAGAAGGACCCGGGGTTCCTGGAAACACCATATATTTT.

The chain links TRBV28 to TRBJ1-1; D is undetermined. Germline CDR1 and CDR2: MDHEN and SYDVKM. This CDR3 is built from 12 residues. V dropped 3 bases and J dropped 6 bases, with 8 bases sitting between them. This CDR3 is CASSFHRAEAFF. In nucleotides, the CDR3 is TGTGCCAGCAGTTTTCATAGGGCTGAAGCTTTCTTT.

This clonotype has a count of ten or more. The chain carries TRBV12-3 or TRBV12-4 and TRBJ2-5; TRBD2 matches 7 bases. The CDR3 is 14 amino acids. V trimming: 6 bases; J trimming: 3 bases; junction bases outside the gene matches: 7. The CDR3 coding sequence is TGTGCCAGCAGCACACTAGCGCGTGAAGAGACCCAGTACTTC. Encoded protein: CASSTLAREETQYF.

The CDR3 coding sequence is TGTGCCAGCAGTTCCCCACTAGCGGGGGGCACAGATACGCAGTATTTT. It is translated as CASSSPLAGGTDTQYF. This chain joins TRBV27 and TRBJ2-3; TRBD2 agrees at 11 bases. Losses at the gene ends were 4 bases for V and 1 base for J; bases not matched to a gene: 4. This CDR3 has 16 residues. Germline CDR1 MNHEY, CDR2 SMNVEV (reference sequence).

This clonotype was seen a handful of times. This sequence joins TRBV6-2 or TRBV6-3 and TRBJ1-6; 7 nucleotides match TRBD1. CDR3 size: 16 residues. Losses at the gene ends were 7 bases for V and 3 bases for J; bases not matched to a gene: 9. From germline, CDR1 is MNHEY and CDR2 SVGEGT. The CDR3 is CASTRGQAIYNSPLHF. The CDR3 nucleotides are TGTGCCAGCACCCGCGGACAGGCGATCTATAATTCACCCCTCCACTTT.

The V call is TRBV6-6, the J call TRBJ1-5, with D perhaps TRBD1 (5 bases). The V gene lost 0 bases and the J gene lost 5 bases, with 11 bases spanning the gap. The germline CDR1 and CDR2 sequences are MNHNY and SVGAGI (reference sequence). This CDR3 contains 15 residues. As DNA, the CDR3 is TGTGCCAGCAGTTACTCTGGCAGGGTTCATCAGCCCCAGCATTTT. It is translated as CASSYSGRVHQPQHF.

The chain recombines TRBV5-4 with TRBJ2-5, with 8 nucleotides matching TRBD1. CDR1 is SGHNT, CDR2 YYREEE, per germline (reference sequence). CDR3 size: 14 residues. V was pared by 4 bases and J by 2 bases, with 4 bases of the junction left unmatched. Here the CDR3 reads CASSRTGGQETQYF. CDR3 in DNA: TGTGCCAGCAGCCGTACAGGGGGTCAAGAGACCCAGTACTTC.

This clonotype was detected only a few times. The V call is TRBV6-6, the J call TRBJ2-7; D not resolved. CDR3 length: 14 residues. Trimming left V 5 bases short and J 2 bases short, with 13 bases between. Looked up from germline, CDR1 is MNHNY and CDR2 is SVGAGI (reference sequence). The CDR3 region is CASSISDITYEQYV. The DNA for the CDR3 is TGTGCCAGCAGTATCTCAGACATAACCTACGAGCAGTACGTC.